This T cell receptor beta chain appears in the sequencing data of a study of a mutant IDH1 vaccine in newly diagnosed glioma. Study-level background: In weeks 1, 3, 5, 7, 11, 15, 19 and 23, patients were vaccinated. The first vaccination came 4-6 weeks after radiotherapy alone, or with temozolomide cycles. General study points: Among patients, 80% to 95% showed immune responses induced by the vaccine.

Points on this clone: The antigen is undetermined.

The CDR3 is 16 amino acids. Germline CDR1 SNHLY, CDR2 FYNNEI. V was shortened by 3 bases and J by 0 bases, with 11 bases between the two germline ends. The sample's time point: week 23, last vaccination. Doses of 300 ug of mutant IDH1 20-mer peptide were given with topical imiquimod. Donors had new WHO grade 3 or 4 IDH1-mutant, ATRX-lost astrocytomas. Only in-frame clones appear in the TCRdb table, and some are missing; sequencing was by immunoSEQ multiplex PCR. Among 60,000 to 100,000 clones listed, more than 80% were seen once. The chain links TRBV2 to TRBJ2-2; D remains unclear. This material consisted of PBMCs, taken from a glioma patient whose treatment included an IDH1 peptide vaccine. The clonotype comes from a woman aged 45-60 years with glioma. The CDR3 reads CASSDESVANTGELFF. The CDR3 nucleotides read TGTGCCAGCAGTGATGAGTCAGTAGCGAACACCGGGGAGCTGTTTTTT. The entire variable domain, with the rest obtained from reference TRBV2 and TRBJ2-2, is as follows: EPEVTQTPSHQVTQMGQEVILRCVPISNHLYFYWYRQILGQKVEFLVSFYNNEISEKSEIFDDQFSVERPDGSNFTLKIRSTKLEDSAMYFCASSDESVANTGELFFGEGSRLTVL.